This T cell receptor (beta chain) comes out of a study of T cell clones after liver transplantation. The overall study: Immunosuppression withdrawal was tried within 2 years after liver transplantation in this trial. Timepoints were pre-transplant, pre-withdrawal, and after withdrawal was completed or failed.

General study points: A larger donor-reactive than third-party decline suggested partial antigen-specific deletion.

V shed 7 bases and J shed 5 bases, with 11 bases lying between them. The CDR3 consists of 11 residues. The germline V gene encodes CDR1 SQVTM and CDR2 ANQGSEA. This clone was picked up one time. Its antigen is unidentified. Sequencing used immunoSEQ multiplex PCR; TCRdb keeps in-frame clones, though not all of them. The profile shows 95,000 to 110,000 clones, approximately 79% of them singletons. Sequencing used CD4+ T cells from blood, obtained 45 to 50 months after liver transplant. V gene TRBV29-1 combines with J gene TRBJ2-5; D is ambiguous. The clonotype comes from a human patient who received a liver transplant. Some T cells may be supplied by the graft donor. The CDR3 is CSAGPPETQYF. CDR3 sequence (DNA): TGCAGCGCCGGACCGCCCGAGACCCAGTACTTC.